What follows is one T cell receptor (beta chain) and its context. The antigen is not known. Generated by immunoSEQ multiplex PCR, the TCRdb table keeps only in-frame clones and is missing some. Here the sample spans under 1,100,000 clones, more than 65% being singletons. This sample stems from a study of shared clonotypes between healthy human individuals. Whole-study context: CD8 memory received one plate per donor, CD8 naive two, CD4 memory three and CD4 naive three.

General study points: The authors expected sequencing depth to affect clonotype sharing among donors.

Germline CDR1 MDHEN, CDR2 SYDVKM. The CDR3 runs to 14 residues. V was cut by 5 bases and J by 6 bases, with 17 bases left in between. This sequence was found in a man younger than 35 in good health. V gene TRBV28 combines with J gene TRBJ2-7, with D unresolved. The sequenced sample was memory CD4+ T cells sorted from blood. Described subset: CD45RA-negative fraction. CDR3 in DNA: TGTGCCAGCAGTCCGCTTGGGCCCTCGGGCGAGCAGTACTTC. Its protein product is CASSPLGPSGEQYF.